This T cell receptor beta chain was sequenced in a study of regulatory T cells in long-lasting Graves disease. Whole-study results and caveats: TRBV28 was favored in persistent disease, as were TRBJ1-2 and TRBJ2-5.

As to time point: persistent/refractory GD, antithyroid drugs over 5 years with positive TRAb. TCR sequences were obtained from RNA taken from PBMCs. As regards this clonotype: The target antigen is unknown.

The authors built TCR beta libraries using iRepertoire HTBI primers and Arm-PCR of CDR3 regions. TCRdb re-derived calls from the multiplex PCR reads in MiXCR, one entry per CDR3 protein. The sample lists 700,000 or so distinct CDR3 sequences, 30% seen once, with 40% to 55% in the top ten. The CDR3 loop spans 13 amino acids. Per germline, CDR1 SEHNR and CDR2 FQNEAQ (reference sequence). Trimming removed 5 bases at V and 5 bases at J, with 10 bases between. Material: peripheral blood mononuclear cells (PBMCs), obtained when the disease was refractory, from a patient treated with antithyroid drugs. The clonotype comes from a female donor with Graves disease. The V call is TRBV7-9, the J call TRBJ1-5; perhaps TRBD1 as D (6 bases). The DNA for the CDR3 is TGTGCCAGCAGCGTCGGACAGTATCAGCCCCAGCATTTT. Translation gives CASSVGQYQPQHF.